What follows are 14 T cell receptor beta chains derived from one specimen sequenced in a study of cytomegalovirus exposure and HLA in healthy donors. Primers included in the PCR were 60 Vbeta and 13 Jbeta primers. Clones were sequenced by immunoSEQ multiplex PCR, and TCRdb holds only the in-frame ones, with some missing. The table shows nearly 110,000 clones, with 60% to 80% occurring only once. Sequencing used PBMCs. These TCRs come from a boy younger than 18 in good health and CMV-seronegative.

This chain links TRBV7-2 with TRBJ1-2, with D perhaps matching TRBD1 (6 bases). The germline V gene has CDR1 SGHTA and CDR2 FQGNSA. The ends were cut back, 2 bases at V and 7 bases at J, with 11 bases in the middle. CDR3 size: 13 residues. CDR3 protein: CASSLSRTVGYTF. The CDR3 bases are TGTGCCAGCAGCTTAAGTCGGACAGTTGGCTACACCTTC.

This sequence joins TRBV10-1 and TRBJ1-3; D unclear. The CDR3 is made up of 14 amino acids. With 3 bases removed from V and 8 bases from J, the gap between germline ends came to 14 bases. The V gene's germline CDR1 is WNHNN and CDR2 SYGVQD (reference sequence). The CDR3 nucleotides are TGCGCCAGCAGTGATCGGGGTTCGAGAGACACCATATATTTT. Translation: CASSDRGSRDTIYF.

This rearrangement joins TRBV4-1 to TRBJ2-7, with D possibly being TRBD2 (5 bases). Germline V gene sequence: CDR1 MGHRA, CDR2 YSYEKL. Trimming removed 1 base from V and 0 bases from J, with 13 bases in between. This CDR3 has 16 residues. CDR3 region: CASSQVLAPNSYEQYF. The CDR3 nucleotides are TGCGCCAGCAGCCAAGTGCTAGCTCCCAACTCCTACGAGCAGTACTTC.

This clone was counted only a few times. The CDR3: CASSPRGQMNTEAFF. CDR3 DNA sequence: TGTGCCAGCTCCCCCAGAGGACAGATGAACACTGAAGCTTTCTTT. J is TRBJ1-1 and V is TRBV18; D is possibly TRBD1 (6 bases). CDR3 size: 15 residues. V lost 6 bases and J 0 bases, leaving 14 bases between the germline ends. In germline, CDR1 is KGHSH, CDR2 LQKENI.

The chain has TRBV6-5 and TRBJ1-2; possibly TRBD1 for D (6 bases). CDR1 and CDR2 (germline): MNHEY, SVGAGI. The CDR3 is 13 amino acids. V lost 0 bases and J lost 8, with 10 bases in between. The CDR3 DNA is TGTGCCAGCAGTTACTCGTCAGGGGAAGGCTACACCTTC. Its translation: CASSYSSGEGYTF.

In nucleotides, the CDR3 is TGTGCCAGCAGTGCCTTGTCTAGCGGCAGCTCCTACGAGCAGTACTTC. The encoded protein is CASSALSSGSSYEQYF. V is TRBV6-1 and J is TRBJ2-7; 7 nucleotides agree with TRBD2. The CDR3 covers 16 residues. The germline gives CDR1 MNHNS, CDR2 SASEGT. V was pared by 4 bases and J by 0 bases, with 9 bases of the junction left unmatched.

This chain uses TRBV5-6 with TRBJ1-1; tentatively, D is TRBD1 (5 bases). In germline, CDR1 is SGHDT, CDR2 YYEEEE. Trimming took 3 bases from V and 7 from J, leaving 19 bases between them. The CDR3 contains 15 residues. CDR3 in DNA: TGTGCCAGCAGCTGGGGGGTTCCGCGGGTAAATGAAGCTTTCTTT. This sequence encodes CASSWGVPRVNEAFF.

This chain joins TRBV5-1 and TRBJ2-3; possibly TRBD2 for D (5 bases). The germline gives CDR1 SGHRS, CDR2 YFSETQ. Trimming took off 6 bases at V and 3 bases at J, with 20 bases between the two ends. CDR3 length: 16 amino acids. The CDR3 reads CASKVSSGRGTDTQYF. CDR3 DNA: TGCGCCAGCAAGGTTTCCAGCGGAAGAGGAACAGATACGCAGTATTTT.

The chain couples TRBV27 to TRBJ2-1; 13 bases align to TRBD2. The germline V gene encodes CDR1 MNHEY and CDR2 SMNVEV (reference sequence). The CDR3 runs 16 residues. Trimming at V came to 2 bases and at J to 6 bases, leaving 4 bases not matched to a gene. CDR3 sequence (DNA): TGTGCCAGCAGTTTAGGAACTAGCGGGAGGGTCAATGAGCAGTTCTTC. Residues: CASSLGTSGRVNEQFF.

This clone was detected only a few times. The chain links TRBV6-5 to TRBJ1-2; perhaps TRBD1 as D (6 bases). V dropped 6 bases and J dropped 4 bases, with 15 bases sitting between them. CDR3 length: 14 residues. Per the germline V gene, CDR1 is MNHEY and CDR2 is SVGAGI. The CDR3 here is CASSYGGQRYGYTF. In DNA, the CDR3 is TGTGCCAGCAGCTACGGGGGACAACGCTATGGCTACACCTTC.

This rearrangement joins TRBV5-1 to TRBJ2-5; 7 bases align to TRBD2. Germline V gives CDR1 SGHRS, CDR2 YFSETQ. V shed 2 bases and J 5 bases; nucleotides not matched to a gene: 6. The CDR3 covers 14 residues. CDR3 bases: TGCGCCAGCAGCTTCGCGTGGGGGGGGGAGACCCAGTACTTC. Protein sequence: CASSFAWGGETQYF.

The chain employs TRBV19 and TRBJ1-1; perhaps TRBD1 as D (6 bases). The germline V gene encodes CDR1 LNHDA and CDR2 SQIVND (reference sequence). The CDR3 is 15 residues long. The ends were cut back, 2 bases at V and 0 bases at J, with 10 bases in the middle. CDR3 nucleotide sequence: TGTGCCAGTAGTATAATTGGACAGATGAACACTGAAGCTTTCTTT. This sequence encodes CASSIIGQMNTEAFF.

This clone appeared a single time. V and J are TRBV19 and TRBJ1-1; D gene uncertain. V was shortened by 1 base and J by 1 base, with 4 bases between the two germline ends. The germline V gene encodes CDR1 LNHDA and CDR2 SQIVND (reference sequence). The CDR3 totals 13 residues. The CDR3 loop is CASSIARNTEAFF. The CDR3 region has the DNA TGTGCCAGTAGTATAGCCAGGAACACTGAAGCTTTCTTT.

The chain couples TRBV2 to TRBJ2-5; TRBD2 matches 7 bases. Germline V gene data show CDR1 as SNHLY and CDR2 as FYNNEI. This CDR3 region has 16 residues. The V and J ends lost 3 bases and 4 bases, in that order; junction bases with no gene match: 11. Here the CDR3 reads CASSENFREGRETQYF. The CDR3 bases are TGTGCCAGCAGTGAGAATTTCAGGGAGGGGCGAGAGACCCAGTACTTC.